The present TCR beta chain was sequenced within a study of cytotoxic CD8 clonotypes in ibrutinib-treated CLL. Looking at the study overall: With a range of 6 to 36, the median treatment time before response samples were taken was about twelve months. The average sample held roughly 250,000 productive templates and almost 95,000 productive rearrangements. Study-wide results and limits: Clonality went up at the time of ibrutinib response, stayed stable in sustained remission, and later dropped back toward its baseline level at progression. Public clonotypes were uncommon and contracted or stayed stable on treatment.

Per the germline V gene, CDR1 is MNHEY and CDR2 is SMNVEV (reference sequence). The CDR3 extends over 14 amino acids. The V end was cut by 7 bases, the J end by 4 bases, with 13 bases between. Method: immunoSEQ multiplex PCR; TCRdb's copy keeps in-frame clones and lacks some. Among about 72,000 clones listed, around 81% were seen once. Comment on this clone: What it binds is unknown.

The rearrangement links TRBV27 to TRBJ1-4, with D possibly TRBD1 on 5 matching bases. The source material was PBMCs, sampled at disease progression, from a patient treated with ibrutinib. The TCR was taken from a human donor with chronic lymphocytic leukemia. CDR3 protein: CASTGSGNNEKLFF. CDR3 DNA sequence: TGTGCCAGCACCGGATCAGGGAATAATGAAAAACTGTTTTTT.